These T cell receptor beta chains were read from a single sample in a study of PD-1 blockade in classical Hodgkin lymphoma. Sequencing used immunoSEQ multiplex PCR; TCRdb keeps in-frame clones, though not all of them. The table records about 96,000 clones, approximately 94% of them present only once. Sequencing was performed on peripheral blood mononuclear cells (PBMCs), taken before the fourth cycle of nivolumab. The receptors here all came from a human donor with classical Hodgkin lymphoma. CDR3s include the opening cysteine and the closing phenylalanine or tryptophan. A D gene is named only where the DNA matches it firmly. A row's size may be missing; if present it is once, few, many or a size class.

V: TRBV7-8; size: .; J: TRBJ2-7; D: .; DNA: TGTGCCAGCAGCATACCGACAGCCGGACAGTACGAGCAGTACTTC; CDR3: CASSIPTAGQYEQYF
V: TRBV5-1; size: .; J: TRBJ2-3; D: .; DNA: TGCGCCAGCAGCTTGGCCCAAGGAGCGAGTAGGGGCACAGATACGCAGTATTTT; CDR3: CASSLAQGASRGTDTQYF
V: TRBV10-3; size: .; J: TRBJ2-7; D: TRBD2; DNA: TGTGCCATCAGTGAGTCGGGACTAGCGGCCTACGAGCAGTACTTC; CDR3: CAISESGLAAYEQYF
V: TRBV28; size: once; J: TRBJ2-7; D: .; DNA: TGTGCCAGCAGTTTATCCCGGGTTTGGGAGCAGTACTTC; CDR3: CASSLSRVWEQYF
V: TRBV11-2; size: .; J: TRBJ1-5; D: .; DNA: TGTGCCAGCAGCTTAGTGGGCAGGGTGGGGAGTCAGCCCCAGCATTTT; CDR3: CASSLVGRVGSQPQHF
V: TRBV29-1; size: .; J: TRBJ2-3; D: .; DNA: TGCAGCGGGGATAAAGGGACCGGCACAGATACGCAGTATTTT; CDR3: CSGDKGTGTDTQYF
V: TRBV28; size: .; J: TRBJ1-1; D: .; DNA: TGTGCCAGCAGTTTACCTCCCCCAGGGCTCACTGAAGCTTTCTTT; CDR3: CASSLPPPGLTEAFF
V: TRBV29-1; size: .; J: TRBJ1-2; D: TRBD1; DNA: TGCAGCGTTGTCGGAGAATCAGGGGGCGCTGGCTACACCTTC; CDR3: CSVVGESGGAGYTF
V: TRBV6-5; size: .; J: TRBJ2-5; D: TRBD1; DNA: TGTGCCAGCAGTTTTCGTGGACAGGGGGAGACCCAGTACTTC; CDR3: CASSFRGQGETQYF
V: TRBV4-2; size: .; J: TRBJ1-1; D: TRBD1; DNA: TGTGCCAGCAGCGCTCTGGACAGGTTAAAAAACACTGAAGCTTTCTTT; CDR3: CASSALDRLKNTEAFF
V: TRBV19; size: .; J: TRBJ2-1; D: TRBD2; DNA: TGTGCCAGTAGTATAGATCGTCTAGCGGCCCCGAGCTCCTACAATGAGCAGTTCTTC; CDR3: CASSIDRLAAPSSYNEQFF
V: TRBV18; size: .; J: TRBJ2-1; D: .; DNA: TGTGCCAGCTCACTATCCCGCAATGAGCAGTTCTTC; CDR3: CASSLSRNEQFF
V: TRBV7-9; size: .; J: TRBJ2-3; D: .; DNA: TGTGCCAGCTCATGGGGGCCAGATACGCAGTATTTT; CDR3: CASSWGPDTQYF
V: TRBV5-3; size: once; J: TRBJ2-2; D: .; DNA: TGTGCCAGAAGCTTCGTAACGAACACCGGGGAGCTGTTTTTT; CDR3: CARSFVTNTGELFF
V: TRBV27; size: .; J: TRBJ2-1; D: .; DNA: TGTGCCAGCAGTCTACAATCGATGCGTTACAATGAGCAGTTCTTC; CDR3: CASSLQSMRYNEQFF
V: TRBV5-1; size: few; J: TRBJ1-2; D: .; DNA: TGCGCCAGCAGCATAGGTCCGGCGTCGTACACCTTC; CDR3: CASSIGPASYTF
V: TRBV18; size: .; J: TRBJ2-1; D: TRBD2; DNA: TGTGCCAGCTCAGCCCTAGCGGGAGTCTCGGGCACCTACAATGAGCAGTTCTTC; CDR3: CASSALAGVSGTYNEQFF
V: TRBV7-9; size: .; J: TRBJ2-5; D: TRBD1; DNA: TGTGCCACCGGGACAGGGGAGAAGACCCAGTACTTC; CDR3: CATGTGEKTQYF
V: TRBV6-1; size: .; J: TRBJ2-5; D: .; DNA: TGTGCCAGCAGTGAAGTAGGGCACTTACAAGAGACCCAGTACTTC; CDR3: CASSEVGHLQETQYF
V: TRBV27; size: .; J: TRBJ2-2; D: .; DNA: TGTGCCAGCAGTTTACTAGCCTCCCCGGTGACCGGGGAGCTGTTTTTT; CDR3: CASSLLASPVTGELFF
V: TRBV28; size: .; J: TRBJ1-3; D: .; DNA: TGTGCCAGCAGTCCCGGCGGGAACACCATATATTTT; CDR3: CASSPGGNTIYF
V: TRBV7-8; size: .; J: TRBJ2-1; D: .; DNA: TGTGCCAGCAGCTTAGGACACCTGAGGGAATACAATGAGCAGTTCTTC; CDR3: CASSLGHLREYNEQFF
V: TRBV7-9; size: .; J: TRBJ1-4; D: .; DNA: TGTGCCAGCAGCTTAGTTTCCGGGGCAACTAATGAAAAACTGTTTTTT; CDR3: CASSLVSGATNEKLFF
V: TRBV10-1; size: .; J: TRBJ2-7; D: .; DNA: TGCGCCAGCAGTGAGTCCTACGAGCAGTACTTC; CDR3: CASSESYEQYF
V: TRBV10-3; size: .; J: TRBJ1-2; D: .; DNA: TGTGCCATCAGTGAGTCGGGGGGAAGGGGTAGGGGAGACTATGGCTACACCTTC; CDR3: CAISESGGRGRGDYGYTF
V: TRBV14; size: .; J: TRBJ2-1; D: .; DNA: TGTGCCAGCAGCCCCCTGTCCCGTTACAATGAGCAGTTCTTC; CDR3: CASSPLSRYNEQFF
V: TRBV6-6; size: .; J: TRBJ1-1; D: .; DNA: TGTGCCAGCAGTTATGGGGACACTGAAGCTTTCTTT; CDR3: CASSYGDTEAFF
V: TRBV11-2; size: once; J: TRBJ2-2; D: .; DNA: TGTGCCAGCAGCTTAACTTCCGGGGGCGGGGAGCTGTTTTTT; CDR3: CASSLTSGGGELFF
V: TRBV9; size: .; J: TRBJ1-2; D: .; DNA: TGTGCCAGCGGCGGCCGGGGGGGCTACACCTTC; CDR3: CASGGRGGYTF
V: TRBV4-2; size: .; J: TRBJ2-1; D: .; DNA: TGTGCCAGCAGCCAAGGCTTCGGTCACAATGAGCAGTTCTTC; CDR3: CASSQGFGHNEQFF
V: TRBV6-1; size: .; J: TRBJ2-3; D: TRBD1; DNA: TGTGCCAGCAGTGAATGGGGCCGGGACAGGGCTACAGATACGCAGTATTTT; CDR3: CASSEWGRDRATDTQYF
V: TRBV25-1; size: .; J: TRBJ1-2; D: .; DNA: TGTGCCAGCAGTGAATACCCAGCGGGGGGCTACACCTTC; CDR3: CASSEYPAGGYTF
V: TRBV7-6; size: .; J: TRBJ1-1; D: .; DNA: TGTGCCAGCAGCATCGGGGAGGGAAACACTGAAGCTTTCTTT; CDR3: CASSIGEGNTEAFF
V: TRBV6-1; size: once; J: TRBJ2-7; D: TRBD2; DNA: TGTGCCAGCAGTGAAGCGACTAGCGTCGCCTCCTACGAGCAGTACTTC; CDR3: CASSEATSVASYEQYF
V: TRBV5-4; size: .; J: TRBJ2-7; D: TRBD2; DNA: TGTGCCAGCAGCATCGGACTAGCCGGAACTAGCTCCTACGAGCAGTACTTC; CDR3: CASSIGLAGTSSYEQYF
V: TRBV19; size: medium-sized; J: TRBJ1-1; D: .; DNA: TGTGCCAGTAGTATTGGAGGGCTCACTGAAGCTTTCTTT; CDR3: CASSIGGLTEAFF
V: TRBV27; size: .; J: TRBJ2-1; D: .; DNA: TGTGCCAGCAGTTTATCTCTAGCGTGGGGAAATGAGCAGTTCTTC; CDR3: CASSLSLAWGNEQFF
V: TRBV28; size: .; J: TRBJ2-1; D: TRBD2; DNA: TGTGCCAGCAGGCGTGCTAGCGGGAGGCTCTACAATGAGCAGTTCTTC; CDR3: CASRRASGRLYNEQFF
V: TRBV5-1; size: .; J: TRBJ1-1; D: .; DNA: TGCGCCAGCAGCCTAGGGGCCCAGGGTAGCTCTGAAGCTTTCTTT; CDR3: CASSLGAQGSSEAFF
V: TRBV27; size: .; J: TRBJ2-7; D: .; DNA: TGTGCCAGCAGTACTGACAGGAGAATGGAGCAGTACTTC; CDR3: CASSTDRRMEQYF
V: TRBV27; size: .; J: TRBJ2-2; D: .; DNA: TGTGCCAGCAGTTTAGCGGGGCCCGGGGAGCTGTTTTTT; CDR3: CASSLAGPGELFF
V: TRBV7-9; size: .; J: TRBJ1-1; D: .; DNA: TGTGCCAGCAGCTTGGGACGGTTGAACACTGAAGCTTTCTTT; CDR3: CASSLGRLNTEAFF
V: TRBV10-2; size: once; J: TRBJ2-4; D: .; DNA: TGCGCCGGCTACGGGACAATTCTAGCCAAAAACATTCAGTACTTC; CDR3: CAGYGTILAKNIQYF
V: TRBV5-1; size: .; J: TRBJ2-7; D: TRBD2; DNA: TGCGCCAGCAGAGGCGGACTAGCGGGGTCCTACGAGCAGTACTTC; CDR3: CASRGGLAGSYEQYF
V: TRBV6-1; size: few; J: TRBJ1-1; D: .; DNA: TGTGCCAGCAGTGAAGCAAGGGTTGAGTACACTGAAGCTTTCTTT; CDR3: CASSEARVEYTEAFF
V: TRBV7-8; size: .; J: TRBJ1-5; D: .; DNA: TGTGCCAGCAGCCAGCGGGGTGGTCGAAATCAGCCCCAGCATTTT; CDR3: CASSQRGGRNQPQHF
V: TRBV5-1; size: .; J: TRBJ2-3; D: TRBD2; DNA: TGCGCCAGCAGCCAATGGACTAGCGGGGAGACAGATACGCAGTATTTT; CDR3: CASSQWTSGETDTQYF
V: TRBV5-6; size: .; J: TRBJ1-4; D: TRBD1; DNA: TGTGCCAGCGAAAGACAGGGTTTTAATGAAAAACTGTTTTTT; CDR3: CASERQGFNEKLFF
V: TRBV16; size: .; J: TRBJ2-7; D: TRBD1; DNA: TGTGCCAGCAGCCAATATGGGACAGTCACCACCGAGAAGCAGTACTTC; CDR3: CASSQYGTVTTEKQYF
V: TRBV6-1; size: .; J: TRBJ2-5; D: TRBD2; DNA: TGTGCCAGCAGCGATACTAGCGGGAGTTGGGAGACCCAGTACTTC; CDR3: CASSDTSGSWETQYF
V: TRBV9; size: .; J: TRBJ2-2; D: .; DNA: TGTGCCAGCAGCGCCCGATCTTCCGGGGAGCTGTTTTTT; CDR3: CASSARSSGELFF
V: TRBV12-5; size: .; J: TRBJ2-2; D: TRBD2; DNA: TGTGCTAGTGGTCTATACCCCGGGACTAGCGGGACAACCGGGGAGCTGTTTTTT; CDR3: CASGLYPGTSGTTGELFF
V: TRBV5-1; size: .; J: TRBJ2-1; D: TRBD2; DNA: TGCGCCAGCCGGTTTGGGGCGGGAGTGAACAATGAGCAGTTCTTC; CDR3: CASRFGAGVNNEQFF
V: TRBV28; size: .; J: TRBJ1-4; D: .; DNA: TGTGCCAGCAGTTTTCCACAATTAGGTGCAACTAATGAAAAACTGTTTTTT; CDR3: CASSFPQLGATNEKLFF
V: TRBV27; size: few; J: TRBJ1-1; D: .; DNA: TGTGCCAGCAGTTTCCGAGGTAATACTGAAGCTTTCTTT; CDR3: CASSFRGNTEAFF